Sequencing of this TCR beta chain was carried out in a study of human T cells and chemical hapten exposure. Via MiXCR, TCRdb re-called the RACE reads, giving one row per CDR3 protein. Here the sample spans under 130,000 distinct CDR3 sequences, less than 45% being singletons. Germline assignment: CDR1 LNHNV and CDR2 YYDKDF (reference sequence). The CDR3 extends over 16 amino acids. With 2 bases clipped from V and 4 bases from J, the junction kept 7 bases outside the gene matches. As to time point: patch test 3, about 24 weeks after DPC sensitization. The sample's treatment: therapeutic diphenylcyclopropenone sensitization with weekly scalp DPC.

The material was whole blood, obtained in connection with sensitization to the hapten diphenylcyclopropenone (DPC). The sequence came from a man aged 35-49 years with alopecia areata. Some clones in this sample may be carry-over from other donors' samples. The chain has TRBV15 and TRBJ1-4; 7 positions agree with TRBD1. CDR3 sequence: CATSRLGTADNEKLFF. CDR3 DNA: TGTGCCACCAGCAGACTCGGGACAGCGGATAATGAAAAACTGTTTTTT.